This T cell receptor (beta chain) was sequenced for a study of T cells after yellow fever vaccination. The ends were cut back, 5 bases at V and 4 bases at J, with 21 bases in the middle. The CDR3 consists of 16 residues. From germline, CDR1 is SGHTA and CDR2 FQGTGA. TCRdb independently ran MiXCR on the 5' RACE reads; one entry per CDR3 protein. The sample includes under 550,000 distinct CDR3 sequences, less than 25% of them seen just once. The chain employs TRBV7-3 and TRBJ2-7; TRBD1 is a possible D gene (5 bases). This clonotype was sampled from a man between 18 and 35 years old who received the YFV17D yellow fever vaccine. Specimen: PBMCs, collected roughly 20 days after the first yellow fever vaccination. CDR3 nucleotides: TGTGCCAGCAGCATCCACGACAGCCCCCGGGTTTACGAGCAGTACTTC. It yields the protein CASSIHDSPRVYEQYF.